The text below deals with one T cell receptor beta chain. These data are taken from a study of blood T cell repertoires in COVID-19. The V and J ends lost 3 bases and 4 bases, in that order; junction bases with no gene match: 8. CDR1 is SGHTA and CDR2 is FQGNSA in the germline V gene. There are 15 residues in the CDR3. Study processing details: For nucleated cells, counts were estimated from reference gene primer amplification. Produced via immunoSEQ multiplex PCR; TCRdb's table is partial and in-frame only. For V, J and clone size, that table is used; D and trimming come from the DNA. This sample yields 50,000 to 65,000 clones, of which about 74% are seen a single time; under 30% belongs to the top ten.

Sequencing input: peripheral blood. V and J are TRBV7-2 and TRBJ2-7, with 8 positions matching TRBD2. The receptor comes from a woman of 80 years or more with acute or convalescent COVID-19. The CDR3 is CASSFQAGAGYEQYF. In DNA form, the CDR3 reads TGTGCCAGCAGCTTTCAAGCGGGGGCGGGGTACGAGCAGTACTTC.